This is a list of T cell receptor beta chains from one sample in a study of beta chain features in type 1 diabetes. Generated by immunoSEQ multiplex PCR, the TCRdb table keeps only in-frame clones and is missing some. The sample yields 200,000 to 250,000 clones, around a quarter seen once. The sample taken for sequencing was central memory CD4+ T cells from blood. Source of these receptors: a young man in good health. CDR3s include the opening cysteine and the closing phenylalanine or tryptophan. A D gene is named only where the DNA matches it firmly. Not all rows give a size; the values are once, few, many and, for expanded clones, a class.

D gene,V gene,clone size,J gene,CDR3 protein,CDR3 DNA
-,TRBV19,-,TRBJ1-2,CASSGQYRYGYTF,TGTGCCAGTAGTGGCCAGTATCGGTATGGCTACACCTTC
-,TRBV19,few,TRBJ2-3,CASRGGAADTQYF,TGTGCCAGTCGAGGAGGGGCGGCAGATACGCAGTATTTT
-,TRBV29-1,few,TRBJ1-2,CSVETGSGYGYTF,TGCAGCGTTGAAACAGGTTCCGGCTATGGCTACACCTTC
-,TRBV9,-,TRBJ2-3,CASSFRITDTQYF,TGTGCCAGCAGCTTCCGGATAACAGATACGCAGTATTTT
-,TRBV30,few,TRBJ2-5,CACLVVQETQYF,TGTGCCTGCCTAGTAGTCCAAGAGACCCAGTACTTC
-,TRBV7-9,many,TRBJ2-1,CASRRDPQYNEQFF,TGTGCCAGCAGACGGGACCCCCAGTACAATGAGCAGTTCTTC
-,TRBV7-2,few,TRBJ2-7,CASSVRGGPGHEQYF,TGTGCCAGCAGCGTTCGAGGGGGACCTGGGCACGAGCAGTACTTC
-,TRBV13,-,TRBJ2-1,CASSLRAYNEQFF,TGTGCCAGCAGCTTAAGGGCTTACAATGAGCAGTTCTTC
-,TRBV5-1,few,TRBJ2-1,CASSLAGGWSEQFF,TGCGCCAGCAGCTTGGCAGGTGGATGGAGTGAGCAGTTCTTC
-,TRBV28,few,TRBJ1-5,CASSSPASGFQPQHF,TGTGCCAGCAGTTCACCCGCGTCAGGGTTTCAGCCCCAGCATTTT
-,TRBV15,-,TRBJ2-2,CATSRERIPNTGELFF,TGTGCCACCAGCAGAGAACGGATCCCTAACACCGGGGAGCTGTTTTTT
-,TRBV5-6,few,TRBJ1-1,CASSLSRNTAFF,TGTGCCAGCAGCTTGTCTCGTAATACGGCTTTCTTT
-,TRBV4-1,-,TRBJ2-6,CASSQSGSGANVLTF,TGCGCCAGCAGCCAATCAGGTTCTGGGGCCAACGTCCTGACTTTC
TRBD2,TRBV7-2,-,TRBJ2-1,CASSLALAGTEQFF,TGTGCCAGCAGCTTAGCCCTAGCGGGGACTGAGCAGTTCTTC
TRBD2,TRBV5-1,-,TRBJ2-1,CASSPKAGRTSSYNEQFF,TGCGCCAGCTCGCCGAAAGCGGGGCGGACCAGCTCCTACAATGAGCAGTTCTTC
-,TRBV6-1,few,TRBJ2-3,CASSSVVGDTQYF,TGTGCCAGCAGTTCCGTAGTAGGGGATACGCAGTATTTT
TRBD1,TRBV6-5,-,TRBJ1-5,CASSSGQANQPQHF,TGTGCCAGCAGTTCTGGACAGGCTAATCAGCCCCAGCATTTT
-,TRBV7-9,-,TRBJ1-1,CASSPQVRSTEAFF,TGTGCCAGCAGCCCACAGGTCAGGAGCACTGAAGCTTTCTTT
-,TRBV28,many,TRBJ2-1,CASSLNYNEQFF,TGTGCCAGCAGTTTGAATTACAATGAGCAGTTCTTC
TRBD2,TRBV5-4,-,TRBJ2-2,CASSSPASGNTGELFF,TGTGCCAGCAGCTCCCCCGCTAGCGGTAACACCGGGGAGCTGTTTTTT
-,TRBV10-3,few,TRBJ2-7,CAISGSYEQYF,TGTGCCATCAGTGGTTCCTACGAGCAGTACTTC
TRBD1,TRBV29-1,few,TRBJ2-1,CSVTTGARNEQFF,TGCAGCGTGACAACAGGGGCTCGGAATGAGCAGTTCTTC
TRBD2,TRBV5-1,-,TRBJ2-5,CASSSATSVETQYF,TGCGCCAGCAGCTCGGCGACTAGCGTGGAGACCCAGTACTTC